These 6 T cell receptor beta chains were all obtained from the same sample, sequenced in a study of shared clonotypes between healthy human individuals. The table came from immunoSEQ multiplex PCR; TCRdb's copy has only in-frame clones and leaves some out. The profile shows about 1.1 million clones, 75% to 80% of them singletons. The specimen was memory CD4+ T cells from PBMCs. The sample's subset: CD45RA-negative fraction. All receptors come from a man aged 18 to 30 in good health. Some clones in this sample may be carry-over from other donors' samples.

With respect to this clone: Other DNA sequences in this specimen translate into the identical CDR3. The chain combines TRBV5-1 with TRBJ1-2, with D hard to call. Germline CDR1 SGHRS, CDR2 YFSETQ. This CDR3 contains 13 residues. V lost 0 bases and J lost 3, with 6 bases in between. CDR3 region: CASSLDGDYGYTF. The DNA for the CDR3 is TGCGCCAGCAGCTTGGATGGTGACTATGGCTACACCTTC.

CDR3 coding DNA: TGTGCCAGCAGCCAAGAAGGCCCCCGATGGGATACGCAGTATTTT. This codes for CASSQEGPRWDTQYF. This chain connects TRBV14 to TRBJ2-3; D is undetermined. V was cut by 0 bases and J by 6 bases, with 13 bases left in between. Germline CDR1 SGHDN, CDR2 FVKESK. There are 15 residues in the CDR3.

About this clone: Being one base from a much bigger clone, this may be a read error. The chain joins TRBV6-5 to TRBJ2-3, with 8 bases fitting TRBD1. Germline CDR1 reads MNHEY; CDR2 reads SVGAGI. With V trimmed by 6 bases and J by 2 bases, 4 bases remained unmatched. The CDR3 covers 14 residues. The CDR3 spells CASRWTGNTDTQYF. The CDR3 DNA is TGTGCCAGCAGATGGACAGGGAACACAGATACGCAGTATTTT.

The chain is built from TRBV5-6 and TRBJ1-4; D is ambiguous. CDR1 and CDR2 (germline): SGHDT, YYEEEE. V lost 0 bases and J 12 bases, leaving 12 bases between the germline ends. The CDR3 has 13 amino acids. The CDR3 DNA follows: TGTGCCAGCAGCTTGGAAACACGGAAGGAACTGTTTTTT. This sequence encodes CASSLETRKELFF.

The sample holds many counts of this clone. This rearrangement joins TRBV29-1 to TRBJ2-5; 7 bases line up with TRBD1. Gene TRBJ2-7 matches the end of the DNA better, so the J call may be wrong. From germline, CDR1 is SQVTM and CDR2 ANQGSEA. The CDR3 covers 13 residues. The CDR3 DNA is TGCAGCGTAAACAGGGGTTCGGGCTACGAGCAGTACTTC. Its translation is CSVNRGSGYEQYF.

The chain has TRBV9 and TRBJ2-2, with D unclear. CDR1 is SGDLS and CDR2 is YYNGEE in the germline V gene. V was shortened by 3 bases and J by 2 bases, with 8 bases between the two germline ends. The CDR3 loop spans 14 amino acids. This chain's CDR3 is CASSGTVNTGELFF. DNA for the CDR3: TGTGCCAGCAGCGGTACGGTTAACACCGGGGAGCTGTTTTTT.